The 5 T cell receptor beta chains below were found in one sample sequenced in a study of blood T cell repertoires in COVID-19 (dated by TCRdb to 2020 to 2022). Receptors were amplified or captured by the immunoSEQ multiplex PCR assay. What TCRdb holds here is the immuneACCESS table cut down to in-frame rearrangements. Part of the clones is not present; checked against another copy, under half of the missing clones reflect an unresolved V gene, and the others are unexplained. The sample table lists 100,000 or so clones, just over 85% of them with a count of one. The ten largest clones take up 2% to 3% of the sample. The sample taken for sequencing was PBMCs or T cells enriched from blood (not recorded which). The receptors were sampled from a woman in her forties or fifties who had recovered from COVID-19.

The chain joins TRBV7-9 to TRBJ1-2, with D possibly being TRBD1 (6 bases). This CDR3 contains 15 residues. V was shortened by 4 bases and J by 8 bases, with 20 bases between the two germline ends. Germline CDR1 and CDR2: SEHNR and FQNEAQ (reference sequence). In DNA form, the CDR3 reads TGTGCCAGCAGCTCGACGTGGGCGGGGGCTGAAGGCTACACCTTC. This gives the protein CASSSTWAGAEGYTF.

The chain employs TRBV5-1 and TRBJ2-5, with 9 bases lining up with TRBD2. The V gene's germline CDR1 is SGHRS and CDR2 YFSETQ. After removal of 2 bases from V and 3 bases from J, the junction contained 8 bases not matched to a gene. This CDR3 spans 16 amino acids. The CDR3 DNA sequence: TGCGCCAGCAGCTTAGAACTAGCGGGCCTGGAAGAGACCCAGTACTTC. Protein sequence: CASSLELAGLEETQYF.

CDR3 nucleotides: TGTGCCAGCAGTTTAGGACAGACCTACGAGCAGTACTTC. It codes for CASSLGQTYEQYF. The V call is TRBV27, the J call TRBJ2-7; TRBD1 is a possible D gene (6 bases). Germline V gives CDR1 MNHEY, CDR2 SMNVEV (reference sequence). This CDR3 comprises 13 residues. The V end lost 2 bases, the J end lost 2 bases, and 7 bases lay between the germline ends.

The chain uses TRBV21-1 and TRBJ1-5; TRBD1, the D gene given by the table, was not confirmed from the DNA. TRBV21-1 is a recognized pseudogene. The CDR3 sequence is 17 residues long. The CDR3 sequence: CASSKEDFRGRNQPQHF. CDR3 nucleotide sequence: TGTGCCAGCAGCAAAGAGGATTTTAGGGGTCGGAATCAGCCCCAGCATTTT.

The CDR3 here is CASSRQGENLPQHF. The CDR3 region has the DNA TGTGCCAGCAGCCGACAGGGTGAGAACCTACCCCAGCATTTT. The J gene is TRBJ1-5, the V gene TRBV5-4, with 7 nucleotides matching TRBD1. V was pared by 4 bases and J by 10 bases, with 11 bases of the junction left unmatched. The CDR3 loop spans 14 amino acids. Germline CDR1 is SGHNT and CDR2 is YYREEE (reference sequence).